This record looks at one T cell receptor (beta chain) sequence and its context. Its antigen is undetermined. The method was immunoSEQ multiplex PCR; TCRdb's version includes in-frame clones alone and lacks a portion of them. The table lists about 37,000 clones, about 85% of them singletons, with roughly 39% in the top ten. These data originate in a study of OX40 agonist ivuxolimab in advanced cancers. Background on the study: Patients received ivuxolimab, an agonistic anti-OX40 (CD134) antibody. Whole-study findings and limits: Some of the lowest clonal expansion was seen in partial responders at 0.1-3.0 mg/kg. Within 6 weeks, CD4+ and CD8+ blood T cells expanded clonally at 0.1 to 3.0 mg/kg.

Trimming took off 0 bases at V and 2 bases at J, with 7 bases between the two ends. CDR3 length: 13 amino acids. Germline-derived CDR1 and CDR2 are GTSNPN and SVGIG (reference sequence). The sequences come from CD4+ or CD8+ T cells sorted from blood, collected in a trial of the OX40 agonist ivuxolimab. The TCR comes from an adult with an advanced solid tumor such as melanoma, head and neck, liver or kidney cancer. J is TRBJ1-2 and V is TRBV30; D is unresolved. CDR3 nucleotides: TGTGCCTGGAGTGTAGGATCAAACTATGGCTACACCTTC. Translated: CAWSVGSNYGYTF.